These 5 T cell receptor beta chains were all obtained from the same sample, sequenced in a study of a mutant IDH1 vaccine in newly diagnosed glioma. The antigens these receptors bind are not known. Libraries were prepared by immunoSEQ multiplex PCR; TCRdb keeps only in-frame clonotypes and omits some of them. The sample yields 50,000 to 70,000 clones, 75% to 90% seen once. This sample's time point: week 47, end of study. What each vaccine dose contained was 300 ug of mutant IDH1 20-mer peptide, accompanied by topical imiquimod. This sample comprised PBMCs, obtained from a glioma patient whose treatment included an IDH1 peptide vaccine. All receptors come from a woman in her fifties or sixties with glioma.

V and J are TRBV9 and TRBJ1-5, with D unresolved. The CDR3 is made up of 15 amino acids. V lost 3 bases and J lost 3, with 13 bases in between. The germline V gene encodes CDR1 SGDLS and CDR2 YYNGEE. CDR3 loop: CASSETGVPNQPQHF. The CDR3, as DNA: TGTGCCAGCAGCGAGACGGGAGTCCCCAATCAGCCCCAGCATTTT. Full variable domain (rest looked up from reference TRBV9 and TRBJ1-5): DSGVTQTPKHLITATGQRVTLRCSPRSGDLSVYWYQQSLDQGLQFLIQYYNGEERAKGNILERFSAQQFPDLHSELNLSSLELGDSALYFCASSETGVPNQPQHFGDGTRLSIL.

The rearrangement uses TRBV30 and TRBJ1-2; 7 bases agree with TRBD1. CDR1 and CDR2 (germline): GTSNPN, SVGIG (reference sequence). Trimming removed 2 bases from V and 3 bases from J; junction bases left unmatched: 9. This CDR3 is 15 amino acids long. The CDR3 is CAWSYGDRADYGYTF. The CDR3 coding sequence is TGTGCCTGGAGTTATGGAGACAGGGCCGACTATGGCTACACCTTC.

The chain joins TRBV7-2 to TRBJ1-1; D is unresolved. The germline V gene encodes CDR1 SGHTA and CDR2 FQGNSA. The CDR3 contains 14 residues. V gave up 3 bases and J gave up 6 bases, with 14 bases separating them. The CDR3 DNA reads as TGTGCCAGCAGCTTGGAACGGTTCTCGGCTGAAGCTTTCTTT. Amino acid sequence: CASSLERFSAEAFF.

The chain is built from TRBV7-9 and TRBJ1-6, with TRBD1 identical over 7 bases. CDR3 length: 15 residues. The ends lost 7 bases at V and 7 bases at J; junction bases unmatched: 10. Germline loops: CDR1 SEHNR, CDR2 FQNEAQ (reference sequence). CDR3 bases: TGTGCCAGCACCCTTGACAGGGACGGAAATTCACCCCTCCACTTT. Protein sequence: CASTLDRDGNSPLHF. Full variable domain (missing parts from reference TRBV7-9 and TRBJ1-6): DTGVSQNPRHKITKRGQNVTFRCDPISEHNRLYWYRQTLGQGPEFLTYFQNEAQLEKSRLLSDRFSAERPKGSFSTLEIQRTEQGDSAMYLCASTLDRDGNSPLHFGNGTRLTVT.

This chain uses TRBV19 with TRBJ1-2, with 12 bases that match TRBD1. Germline V gene lookup returns CDR1 LNHDA and CDR2 SQIVND (reference sequence). The V and J ends lost 3 bases and 3 bases, in that order; junction bases with no gene match: 11. The CDR3 contains 18 residues. The CDR3 here is CASSIGTGGSPPYYGYTF. In DNA, the CDR3 is TGTGCCAGTAGTATCGGGACAGGGGGCTCTCCCCCCTACTATGGCTACACCTTC.